This TCR beta chain comes out of a study of cytomegalovirus exposure and HLA in healthy donors. Findings of the study overall: TCR beta chains numbering 164 were designated cytomegalovirus-associated.

Trimming pared 3 bases from V and 4 bases from J, leaving 10 bases between. CDR1 and CDR2 (germline): PRHDT, FYEKMQ (reference sequence). The CDR3 is 13 residues long. Clones were sequenced by immunoSEQ multiplex PCR, and TCRdb holds only the in-frame ones, with some missing. The sample yields 150,000 to 180,000 clones, around nine tenths seen once. Comments on this clone: The antigen is not known.

This receptor was identified in a man aged 18 to 30 in good health and CMV-seropositive. V gene TRBV13 combines with J gene TRBJ2-7; D remains ambiguous. Sample: PBMCs. The CDR3 protein is CASSFTQVYEQYF. The DNA of the CDR3 is TGTGCCAGCAGCTTTACCCAGGTGTACGAGCAGTACTTC.